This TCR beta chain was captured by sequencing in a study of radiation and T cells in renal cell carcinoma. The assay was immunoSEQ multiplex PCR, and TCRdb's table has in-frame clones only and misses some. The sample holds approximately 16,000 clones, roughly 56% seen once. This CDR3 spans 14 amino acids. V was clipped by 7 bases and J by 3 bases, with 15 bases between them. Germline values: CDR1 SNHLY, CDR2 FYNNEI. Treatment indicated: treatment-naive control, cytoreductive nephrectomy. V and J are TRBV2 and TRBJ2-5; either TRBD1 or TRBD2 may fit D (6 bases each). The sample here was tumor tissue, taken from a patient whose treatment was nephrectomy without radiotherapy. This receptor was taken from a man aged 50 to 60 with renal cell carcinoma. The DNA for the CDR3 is TGTGCCAGCACTACTAGGGGGGTAGAAGAGACCCAGTACTTC. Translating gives CASTTRGVEETQYF.